This T cell receptor beta chain was documented in a study of Ad26.COV2.S vaccination and SARS-CoV-2 variants. Background on the study: The authors gave Ad26.COV2.S intramuscularly, either once or twice 56 days apart. Whole-study results and caveats: It was found that vaccine and placebo recipients had similar non-spike TCR breadth.

Treatment indicated: 15 to 20 received Ad26.COV2.S at low or high dose, single or two shots; 5 received placebo; per-sample allocation not given. On day 63 after the first injection, vaccine and placebo recipients gave samples. This person who donated was an adult of 18-55 years in Boston. Some clones are missing from TCRdb's copy, which holds only in-frame ones; the method was immunoSEQ multiplex PCR. The data show about 280,000 clones, around 87% seen once. The CDR3 is made up of 12 amino acids. V lost 3 bases, J lost 10 bases, and 12 bases lay in between. Per germline, CDR1 MDHEN and CDR2 SYDVKM. Points on this clone: Antigen specificity is unknown.

The sequence was collected from a person between 18 and 65 years old who received the Ad26.COV2.S COVID-19 vaccine or a placebo. V gene TRBV28 combines with J gene TRBJ1-1; tentatively, D is TRBD1 (6 bases). Specimen: peripheral blood, collected in a trial of Ad26.COV2.S vaccine versus placebo. CDR3 in DNA: TGTGCCAGCAGTTTTGGGGGGGCGCGAGCTTTCTTT. Translated, it gives CASSFGGARAFF.